Listed below are T cell receptor beta chains from one sample, sequenced in a study of T cell repertoires in cytomegalovirus infection. TCRdb independently ran MiXCR on the reads; one entry per CDR3 protein. Among some 900,000 distinct CDR3 sequences, 32% were seen once, and the ten largest hold about an eighth. These receptors' antigens are unknown. The sequencing used cultured CD8+ T cells from PBMCs, collected from culture after CMV antigen stimulation. These receptors originate from a human donor in good health (CMV status not recorded). Some clones in this sample may be carry-over from other donors' samples. The CDR3 runs from the conserved cysteine through the conserved F or W. The order of the fields is D gene, clone size, V gene, J gene, CDR3 protein, CDR3 DNA. D genes are given only for firm matches. Size is stated for part of the rows, as once, few or many counts, or as a class when the clone is expanded.

.,few,TRBV7-2,TRBJ1-1,CASSEDSVYTEAFF,TGTGCCAGCAGCGAAGACAGCGTCTACACTGAAGCTTTCTTT
.,many,TRBV7-8,TRBJ1-2,CASSQKRVSGYGYTF,TGTGCCAGCAGCCAGAAAAGGGTTTCGGGCTATGGCTACACCTTC
TRBD2,.,TRBV13,TRBJ2-5,CASSLGGGSWQETQYF,TGTGCCAGCAGCTTAGGCGGGGGGAGTTGGCAAGAGACCCAGTACTTC
TRBD2,.,TRBV9,TRBJ2-3,CASSVAGGAPDTQYF,TGTGCCAGCAGCGTAGCGGGGGGGGCTCCAGATACGCAGTATTTT
.,.,TRBV20-1,TRBJ2-3,CSAVLQYTDTQYF,TGCAGTGCTGTGCTACAGTACACAGATACGCAGTATTTT
.,.,TRBV4-1,TRBJ1-4,CASSQVVGTAHEKLFF,TGCGCCAGCAGCCAAGTGGTAGGGACTGCACACGAAAAACTGTTTTTT
TRBD2,.,TRBV14,TRBJ2-7,CASSQNTGTSNYEQYF,TGTGCCAGCAGCCAAAATACCGGGACTAGCAACTACGAGCAGTACTTC
TRBD1,.,TRBV15,TRBJ1-2,CATSRRTGETNLRYGYTF,TGTGCCACCAGCAGACGAACAGGGGAAACCAATCTTCGCTATGGCTACACCTTC
.,few,TRBV15,TRBJ2-1,CATSERTPYEQFF,TGTGCCACCAGCGAGCGGACACCCTATGAGCAGTTCTTC
.,many,TRBV2,TRBJ1-5,CASDGGRINQPQHF,TGTGCCAGCGACGGGGGCAGGATCAATCAGCCCCAGCATTTT
.,many,TRBV7-2,TRBJ2-2,CASSLGLSNRELFF,TGTGCCAGCAGCTTAGGGCTAAGCAACAGGGAGCTGTTTTTT
TRBD2,few,TRBV7-6,TRBJ2-3,CAVAGVTDTQYF,TGTGCCGTAGCGGGGGTCACAGATACGCAGTATTTT
TRBD2,.,TRBV5-1,TRBJ2-3,CASTVGTSGLRADTQYF,TGCGCCAGCACCGTCGGGACTAGCGGTCTGAGGGCAGATACGCAGTATTTT
.,few,TRBV7-9,TRBJ1-2,CASSGGTTYGYTF,TGTGCCAGCAGCGGGGGGACAACCTATGGCTACACCTTC
.,few,TRBV7-6,TRBJ2-1,CASSLAPPTYNEQFF,TGTGCCAGCAGCTTAGCCCCCCCTACCTACAATGAGCAGTTCTTC
.,.,TRBV12-3/TRBV12-4,TRBJ1-2,CASSPDRGGYTF,TGTGCCAGCAGTCCCGACCGGGGCGGCTACACCTTC
.,.,TRBV6-1,TRBJ2-5,CASSEVPGQGGGETQYF,TGTGCCAGCAGTGAAGTCCCAGGACAGGGAGGGGGAGAGACCCAGTACTTC
.,.,TRBV5-1,TRBJ1-1,CASSLIAVNTEAFF,TGCGCCAGCAGCTTGATAGCGGTGAACACTGAAGCTTTCTTT
TRBD1,.,TRBV28,TRBJ2-3,CASMDRGWIDTQYF,TGTGCCAGCATGGACAGGGGGTGGATAGATACGCAGTATTTT
.,.,TRBV3-1,TRBJ2-7,CTSSQEDDIYEQYF,TGTACCAGCAGCCAAGAGGACGATATCTACGAGCAGTACTTC
.,.,TRBV7-4,TRBJ2-7,CASSYLGGREQYF,TGTGCCAGCAGTTACCTTGGGGGCCGGGAGCAGTACTTC
TRBD2,many,TRBV7-2,TRBJ2-1,CASSRTSGENEQFF,TGTGCCAGCAGCCGGACTAGCGGGGAAAATGAGCAGTTCTTC
.,.,TRBV20-1,TRBJ1-1,CSARVGRRNTEAFF,TGCAGTGCTAGGGTCGGCAGACGGAACACTGAAGCTTTCTTT
.,many,TRBV9,TRBJ2-3,CASSTEVPDTQYF,TGTGCCAGCAGCACGGAGGTCCCAGATACGCAGTATTTT
.,many,TRBV6-1,TRBJ1-1,CASSLREEAEAFF,TGTGCCAGCAGCCTCAGGGAGGAGGCAGAAGCTTTCTTT
TRBD2,.,TRBV2,TRBJ2-1,CASMIAGLAGEQFF,TGTGCCAGCATGATCGCGGGGCTAGCGGGTGAGCAGTTCTTC
.,many,TRBV7-2,TRBJ2-2,CASSLVDGELFF,TGTGCCAGCAGCTTAGTTGACGGGGAGCTGTTTTTT
.,.,TRBV28,TRBJ1-5,CASSLVTGNQPQHF,TGTGCCAGCAGTTTGGTTACAGGGAATCAGCCCCAGCATTTT
.,.,TRBV4-1,TRBJ2-1,CASSQVNYEQFF,TGCGCCAGCAGCCAAGTCAACTATGAGCAGTTCTTC
TRBD1,.,TRBV19,TRBJ1-4,CASSISRTGYLYAEKLFF,TGTGCCAGTAGTATTAGCCGGACAGGGTACTTGTACGCTGAAAAACTGTTTTTT
.,.,TRBV4-3,TRBJ2-1,CASSQHTGQLYNEQFF,TGCGCCAGCAGCCAGCATACGGGGCAGCTCTACAATGAGCAGTTCTTC
.,few,TRBV7-6,TRBJ1-2,CASNSRAHGYTF,TGTGCCAGCAACTCCAGGGCACATGGCTACACCTTC
TRBD1,.,TRBV6-2/TRBV6-3,TRBJ1-2,CASSYSPGGYGYTF,TGTGCCAGCAGTTACTCTCCAGGGGGCTATGGCTACACCTTC
.,.,TRBV23-1,TRBJ1-5,CASSQPGGGNQPQHF,TGCGCCAGCAGTCAGCCGGGAGGGGGGAATCAGCCCCAGCATTTT
TRBD1,.,TRBV25-1,TRBJ1-1,CASSPAGGKAEAFF,TGTGCCAGCAGCCCCGCAGGGGGGAAGGCTGAAGCTTTCTTT
.,.,TRBV20-1,TRBJ1-1,CSARGRRGNTEAFF,TGCAGTGCTAGGGGAAGGCGGGGGAACACTGAAGCTTTCTTT
.,few,TRBV7-9,TRBJ2-7,CASSLIGTTYEQYF,TGTGCCAGCAGCTTAATAGGGACCACCTACGAGCAGTACTTC
.,.,TRBV11-1,TRBJ1-1,CASSLVRVRTTEAFF,TGTGCCAGCAGCTTAGTCAGGGTACGGACCACTGAAGCTTTCTTT
.,.,TRBV27,TRBJ1-4,CASSLYGSTNEKLFF,TGTGCCAGCAGTTTATACGGCTCAACTAATGAAAAACTGTTTTTT
.,.,TRBV7-6,TRBJ2-2,CASEDTGELFF,TGTGCCAGCGAAGACACCGGGGAGCTGTTTTTT
.,many,TRBV7-2,TRBJ2-7,CASSVKSAYEQYF,TGTGCCAGCAGCGTCAAGAGCGCCTACGAGCAGTACTTC
TRBD1,few,TRBV4-1,TRBJ1-4,CASSQSGQRGEKLFF,TGCGCCAGCAGCCAATCGGGACAGAGGGGTGAAAAACTGTTTTTT
.,few,TRBV10-3,TRBJ2-1,CAISGGTTAYNEQFF,TGTGCCATCAGTGGGGGGACGACGGCCTACAATGAGCAGTTCTTC
.,many,TRBV12-3/TRBV12-4,TRBJ2-1,CASSPHGELGNSYNEQFF,TGTGCCAGCAGTCCCCACGGGGAGTTGGGCAACTCCTACAATGAGCAGTTCTTC
.,.,TRBV27,TRBJ1-5,CASIGPGGRTQHF,TGTGCCAGCATCGGCCCCGGCGGAAGGACCCAGCATTTT
.,few,TRBV12-3/TRBV12-4,TRBJ2-5,CASSRDGKETQYF,TGTGCCAGCAGTAGGGACGGGAAAGAGACCCAGTACTTC